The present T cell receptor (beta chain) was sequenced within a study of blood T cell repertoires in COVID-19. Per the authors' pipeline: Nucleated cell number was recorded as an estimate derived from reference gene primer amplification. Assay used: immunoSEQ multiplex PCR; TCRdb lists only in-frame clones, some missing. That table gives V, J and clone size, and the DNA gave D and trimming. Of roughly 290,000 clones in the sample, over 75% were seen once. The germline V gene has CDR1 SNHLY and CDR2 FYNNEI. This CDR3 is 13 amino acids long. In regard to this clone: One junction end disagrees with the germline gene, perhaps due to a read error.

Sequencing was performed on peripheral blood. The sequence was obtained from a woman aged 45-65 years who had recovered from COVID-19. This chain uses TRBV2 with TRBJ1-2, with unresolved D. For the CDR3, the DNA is TGTGCCAGCTTACGCGAGATTAACTCTGGCTACACCTTC. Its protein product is CASLREINSGYTF.